This TCR beta chain originates from a study of low-dose radiotherapy and immunotherapy resistance in tumors. The germline V gene encodes CDR1 SGHRS and CDR2 YFSETQ. V was cut by 4 bases and J by 7 bases, with 12 bases left in between. The CDR3 has 13 amino acids. First-strand cDNA relied on TRAV- and TRBV-specific primers spanning alpha and beta chains. The PCR that amplified TCRs ran for around 20 cycles, relying on a constant-region primer and a V-primer adapter. From the reads, TCRdb called clonotypes with MiXCR, one entry per CDR3 protein. The data show about 16,000 distinct CDR3 sequences, approximately 70% seen once. This clonotype appeared a few times.

The gene calls are TRBV5-1 and TRBJ2-1; D is uncertain. This receptor was obtained from a human donor with advanced metastatic prostate, ovarian, gallbladder or colorectal cancer (not recorded which). This table probably holds off-target reads from a library built for another chain. The CDR3 loop reads CASSGMVKNEQFF. CDR3 nucleotides: TGCGCCAGCAGCGGGATGGTTAAGAATGAGCAGTTCTTC.